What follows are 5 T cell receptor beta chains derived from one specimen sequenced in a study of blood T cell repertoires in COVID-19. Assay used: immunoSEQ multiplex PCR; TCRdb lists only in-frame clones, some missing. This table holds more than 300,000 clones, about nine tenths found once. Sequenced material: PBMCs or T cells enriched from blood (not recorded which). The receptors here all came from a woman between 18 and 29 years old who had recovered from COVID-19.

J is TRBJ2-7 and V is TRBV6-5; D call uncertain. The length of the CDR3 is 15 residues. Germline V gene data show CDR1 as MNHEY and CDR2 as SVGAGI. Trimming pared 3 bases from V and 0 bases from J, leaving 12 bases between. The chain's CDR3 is CASSYSNLVSYEQYF. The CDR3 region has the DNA TGTGCCAGCAGTTATAGCAACCTGGTCTCCTACGAGCAGTACTTC.

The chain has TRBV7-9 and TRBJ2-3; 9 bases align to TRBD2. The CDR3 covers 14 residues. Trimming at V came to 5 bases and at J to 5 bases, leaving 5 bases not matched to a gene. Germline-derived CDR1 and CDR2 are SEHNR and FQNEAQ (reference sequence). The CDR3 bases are TGTGCCAGCAGCCAAAGCGGGGGGAAAGATACGCAGTATTTT. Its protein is CASSQSGGKDTQYF.

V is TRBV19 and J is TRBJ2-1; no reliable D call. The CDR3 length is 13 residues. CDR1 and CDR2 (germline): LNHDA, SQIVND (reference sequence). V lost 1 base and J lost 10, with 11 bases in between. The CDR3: CASSIASRNEQFF. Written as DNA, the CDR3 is TGTGCCAGTAGTATAGCATCCAGGAACGAGCAGTTCTTC.

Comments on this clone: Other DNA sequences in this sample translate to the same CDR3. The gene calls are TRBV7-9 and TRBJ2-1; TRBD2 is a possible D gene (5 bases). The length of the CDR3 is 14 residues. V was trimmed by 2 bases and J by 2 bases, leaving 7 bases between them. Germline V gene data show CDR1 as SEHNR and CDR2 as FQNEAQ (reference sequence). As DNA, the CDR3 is TGTGCCAGCAGCTTAAGCGGTCCCTACAATGAGCAGTTCTTC. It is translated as CASSLSGPYNEQFF.

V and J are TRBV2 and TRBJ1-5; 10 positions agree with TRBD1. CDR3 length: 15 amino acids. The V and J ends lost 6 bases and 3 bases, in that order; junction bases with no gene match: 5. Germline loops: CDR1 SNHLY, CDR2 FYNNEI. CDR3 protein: CASRPGTGANQPQHF. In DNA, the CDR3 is TGTGCCAGCAGGCCCGGGACAGGGGCCAATCAGCCCCAGCATTTT.